These 22 T cell receptor beta chains were all obtained from the same sample, sequenced in a study of T-cell reconstitution after alpha-beta-depleted transplantation in children. Unique molecular identifiers were used to barcode this TCRbeta library. TCRdb re-called the PCR reads through MiXCR, storing one row per CDR3 protein. The profile shows 440,000 or so distinct CDR3 sequences, 43% of them singletons. The sequences come from PBMCs, collected before TCRalphabeta/CD19-depleted stem cell transplant. The source of these receptors is a girl aged 2 to 9 with aplastic anemia, due to receive a stem cell transplant.

The chain joins TRBV15 to TRBJ2-7; the match to TRBD2 covers 8 bases. The germline V gene encodes CDR1 LNHNV and CDR2 YYDKDF (reference sequence). V gave up 5 bases and J gave up 1 base; unmatched junction bases: 4. CDR3 length: 14 amino acids. The CDR3 reads CATSWLAGSYEQYF. The CDR3 DNA is TGTGCCACCAGCTGGCTAGCGGGTTCCTACGAGCAGTACTTC.

This clonotype was observed many times. The gene calls are TRBV7-9 and TRBJ1-2, with TRBD1 matching over 7 bases. The CDR3 is 14 residues long. The ends lost 4 bases at V and 4 bases at J; junction bases unmatched: 6. The germline gives CDR1 SEHNR, CDR2 FQNEAQ (reference sequence). The CDR3: CASSSSDRIYGYTF. The DNA of the CDR3 is TGTGCCAGCAGCTCCTCGGACAGGATCTATGGCTACACCTTC.

This clonotype was detected once. The rearrangement links TRBV7-8 to TRBJ2-4; TRBD2 is a possible D gene (6 bases). The CDR3 consists of 16 residues. Deletions cut 5 bases from V and 0 bases from J, with 14 bases between. CDR1 and CDR2 (germline): SGHVS, FQNEAQ. For the CDR3, the DNA is TGTGCCAGCAGCGGCCCTAGCGACTTAGCCAAAAACATTCAGTACTTC. Protein product: CASSGPSDLAKNIQYF.

In its sample, this clonotype was seen many times. The genes are TRBV11-2 and TRBJ1-6, with a tentative D call TRBD1 (5 bases). The CDR3 runs 17 residues. Germline lookup yields CDR1 SGHAT and CDR2 FQNNGV. The V end lost 1 base, the J end lost 9 bases, and 19 bases lay between the germline ends. CDR3 sequence: CASSLVRGSSSSSPLHF. In DNA form, the CDR3 reads TGTGCCAGCAGCTTAGTTCGGGGGAGTAGTTCAAGTTCACCCCTCCACTTT.

J is TRBJ2-1 and V is TRBV5-1; TRBD2 matches at 11 bases. CDR1 and CDR2 from the germline V gene are SGHRS and YFSETQ. V gave up 4 bases and J gave up 8 bases; unmatched junction bases: 5. This CDR3 region has 14 residues. The CDR3 spells CASSPTLAGDEQFF. In nucleotides, the CDR3 is TGCGCCAGCAGCCCTACACTAGCGGGAGATGAGCAGTTCTTC.

This rearrangement joins TRBV12-3 or TRBV12-4 to TRBJ2-3; D gene uncertain. The CDR3 extends over 15 amino acids. V lost 1 base to trimming and J lost 5 bases, with 13 bases between them. CDR3 sequence (DNA): TGTGCCAGCAGTTTAGAGCTGATCACTGGAGATACGCAGTATTTT. The encoded protein is CASSLELITGDTQYF.

The V call is TRBV20-1, the J call TRBJ2-3, with 7 bases that match TRBD1. The V segment lost 5 bases and the J segment 6 bases; nucleotides outside the gene matches: 2. The CDR3 has 11 amino acids. From germline, CDR1 is DFQATT and CDR2 SNEGSKA (reference sequence). CDR3 amino acids: CSALTGDTQYF. DNA of the CDR3: TGCAGTGCTCTGACAGGGGATACGCAGTATTTT.

This clonotype has only one observation. The chain links TRBV27 to TRBJ2-7; 15 positions match TRBD2. This CDR3 is 16 amino acids long. Trimming at V came to 8 bases and at J to 7 bases, leaving 12 bases not matched to a gene. The germline CDR1 and CDR2 sequences are MNHEY and SMNVEV (reference sequence). The DNA for the CDR3 is TGTGCCAGCTCGACTTGGACTAGCGGGAGGGCAGAAGAGCAGTACTTC. As protein: CASSTWTSGRAEEQYF.

This clonotype was detected a few times. The gene calls are TRBV28 and TRBJ1-1; no clear D. Germline CDR1 is MDHEN and CDR2 is SYDVKM. The CDR3 is 14 residues long. V lost 3 bases to trimming and J lost 6 bases, with 14 bases between them. CDR3 DNA sequence: TGTGCCAGCAGTTTTGGAGGGCGGTGGTCTGAAGCTTTCTTT. Its protein product is CASSFGGRWSEAFF.

The rearrangement links TRBV5-4 to TRBJ2-1, with TRBD2 identical over 7 bases. Germline CDR1 is SGHNT and CDR2 is YYREEE (reference sequence). The CDR3 is made up of 13 amino acids. The CDR3 region has the DNA TGTGCTACCCAGACTAGCCCACACAATGAGCAGTTCTTC. It translates to CATQTSPHNEQFF.

V and J are TRBV7-2 and TRBJ2-3; 8 bases are a match to TRBD2. This CDR3 comprises 17 residues. Germline V lookup: CDR1 SGHTA, CDR2 FQGNSA. Trimming cost V 1 base and J 0 bases; bases outside gene matches: 6. The CDR3 here is CASSLGASGPSTDTQYF. The CDR3 DNA follows: TGTGCCAGCAGCTTAGGCGCTAGCGGGCCTAGCACAGATACGCAGTATTTT.

This clonotype was counted once. The chain couples TRBV7-6 to TRBJ2-6; maybe TRBD1 (6 bases). The CDR3 is 17 amino acids. V gave up 3 bases and J gave up 0 bases, with 12 bases separating them. Germline V gives CDR1 SGHVS, CDR2 FNYEAQ. CDR3 region: CASSFPAQGSGANVLTF. The CDR3 DNA is TGTGCCAGCAGCTTTCCCGCACAGGGCTCTGGGGCCAACGTCCTGACTTTC.

This chain links TRBV28 with TRBJ2-1; no firm D call. Per the germline V gene, CDR1 is MDHEN and CDR2 is SYDVKM. Deletions cut 3 bases from V and 9 bases from J, with 12 bases between. This CDR3 has 13 residues. The CDR3 sequence is CASSLGLELEQFF. For the CDR3, the DNA is TGTGCCAGCAGTTTGGGCCTAGAGCTTGAGCAGTTCTTC.

The rearrangement links TRBV7-8 to TRBJ1-1, with TRBD1 matching 7 bases. Trimming at V came to 5 bases and at J to 0 bases, leaving 3 bases not matched to a gene. CDR3 size: 14 residues. CDR1 is SGHVS and CDR2 is FQNEAQ in the germline V gene. The CDR3 DNA reads as TGTGCCAGCAGCCGACAGGGTATGAACACTGAAGCTTTCTTT. Protein: CASSRQGMNTEAFF.

This chain connects TRBV7-6 to TRBJ2-5; D is ambiguous. V lost 7 bases to trimming and J lost 3 bases, with 9 bases between them. The CDR3 is 12 amino acids. Germline V gives CDR1 SGHVS, CDR2 FNYEAQ. The DNA for the CDR3 is TGTGCCAGCACCTTCCCCGAAGAGACCCAGTACTTC. Protein: CASTFPEETQYF.

This clonotype was observed a few times. The V gene is TRBV4-3, the J gene TRBJ2-2; 9 bases fit TRBD1. This CDR3 contains 15 residues. With V trimmed by 3 bases and J by 5 bases, 4 bases remained unmatched. Germline CDR1 LGHNA, CDR2 YSLEER. The CDR3: CASSQATGGTGELFF. The CDR3 region has the DNA TGCGCCAGCAGCCAGGCGACAGGGGGGACCGGGGAGCTGTTTTTT.

The gene calls are TRBV14 and TRBJ1-4, with unresolved D. The V gene's germline CDR1 is SGHDN and CDR2 FVKESK. V was trimmed by 3 bases and J by 8 bases, leaving 13 bases between them. The CDR3 runs 14 residues. The CDR3 DNA reads TGTGCCAGCAGCCATGAGAGGGTTCGGGAAAAACTGTTTTTT. Protein: CASSHERVREKLFF.

This chain connects TRBV29-1 to TRBJ2-1; TRBD1 matches at 8 bases. Germline CDR1 reads SQVTM; CDR2 reads ANQGSEA. This CDR3 is 13 amino acids long. J gave up 9 bases and V 5 bases, and 9 bases lay outside the gene matches. The DNA of the CDR3 is TGCAGCGTTAGACAGGGGAAGAGGAGTGAGCAGTTCTTC. Protein sequence: CSVRQGKRSEQFF.

The gene calls are TRBV20-1 and TRBJ2-7; possible D gene TRBD2, 6 bases. In germline, CDR1 is DFQATT, CDR2 SNEGSKA (reference sequence). Trimming pared 4 bases from V and 2 bases from J, leaving 15 bases between. The CDR3 has 14 residues. In DNA form, the CDR3 reads TGCAGTGCTATAGTTCCGGGAGACCCCTACGAGCAGTACTTC. Protein product: CSAIVPGDPYEQYF.

In this sample, this clonotype turned up a few times. The V gene is TRBV25-1, the J gene TRBJ1-5, with D hard to call. CDR1 is MGHDK, CDR2 SYGVNS, per germline. The ends were cut back, 2 bases at V and 5 bases at J, with 4 bases in the middle. The CDR3 spans 12 residues. CDR3 DNA: TGTGCCAGCAGTGAAGGGGATCAGCCCCAGCATTTT. As protein: CASSEGDQPQHF.

J is TRBJ2-5 and V is TRBV29-1; tentative D call: TRBD2 (6 bases). This CDR3 has 14 residues. Per germline, CDR1 SQVTM and CDR2 ANQGSEA. The ends were cut back, 5 bases at V and 1 base at J, with 14 bases in the middle. The CDR3 sequence is CSVWAGPAQETQYF. In nucleotides, the CDR3 is TGCAGCGTTTGGGCGGGGCCCGCCCAAGAGACCCAGTACTTC.

The chain uses TRBV5-1 and TRBJ2-5; TRBD2 matches 11 bases. After removal of 5 bases from V and 4 bases from J, the junction contained 4 bases not matched to a gene. The CDR3 is made up of 14 amino acids. The germline V gene encodes CDR1 SGHRS and CDR2 YFSETQ. Here the CDR3 reads CASRATSGTETQYF. CDR3 DNA: TGCGCCAGCAGGGCGACTAGCGGGACAGAGACCCAGTACTTC.